Listed below are T cell receptor beta chains from one sample, sequenced in a study of blood T cell repertoires in COVID-19. Some clones are missing from TCRdb's copy, which holds only in-frame ones; the method was immunoSEQ multiplex PCR. The sample has 150,000 to 200,000 clones; roughly nine tenths are singletons. The sequencing sample was made of peripheral blood. These receptors were collected from a man aged 65 to 85 with active or convalescent COVID-19. Each CDR3 is given with its conserved first and last residue. Fields, in order: clone size, V gene, D gene, CDR3 length, J gene, CDR3 protein, CDR3 DNA. The D gene is left open where the match is weak. The size field is filled for only some rows; it gives once, few, many or a size class.

abundance: .; v_gene: TRBV11-2; d_gene: TRBD2; len: 15; j_gene: TRBJ2-1; CDR3aa: CASSPGLAANNEQFF; CDR3nt: TGTGCCAGCAGCCCGGGACTAGCGGCAAACAATGAGCAGTTCTTC
abundance: .; v_gene: TRBV27; d_gene: .; len: 13; j_gene: TRBJ1-2; CDR3aa: CASSAAGRYGYTF; CDR3nt: TGTGCCAGCAGTGCCGCAGGGCGCTATGGCTACACCTTC
abundance: .; v_gene: TRBV29-1; d_gene: TRBD1; len: 16; j_gene: TRBJ1-2; CDR3aa: CSVTRGGCVLTYGYTF; CDR3nt: TGCAGCGTTACGAGAGGGGGCTGCGTCCTTACCTATGGCTACACCTTC
abundance: .; v_gene: TRBV28; d_gene: TRBD1; len: 15; j_gene: TRBJ2-2; CDR3aa: CASSFTGANTGELFF; CDR3nt: TGTGCCAGCAGTTTTACAGGGGCGAACACCGGGGAGCTGTTTTTT
abundance: .; v_gene: TRBV12-5; d_gene: TRBD1; len: 16; j_gene: TRBJ2-7; CDR3aa: CASGLFTGAQVYEQYF; CDR3nt: TGTGCTAGTGGTTTGTTTACAGGGGCGCAAGTCTACGAGCAGTACTTC
abundance: .; v_gene: TRBV27; d_gene: TRBD1; len: 14; j_gene: TRBJ1-5; CDR3aa: CASSSGTGGQPQHF; CDR3nt: TGTGCCAGCAGTTCCGGAACAGGGGGTCAGCCCCAGCATTTT
abundance: .; v_gene: TRBV30; d_gene: .; len: 12; j_gene: TRBJ1-2; CDR3aa: CAWSRLSGGYTF; CDR3nt: TGTGCCTGGAGTCGACTGTCGGGGGGCTACACCTTC
abundance: few; v_gene: TRBV19; d_gene: .; len: 13; j_gene: TRBJ1-2; CDR3aa: CASRARGSYGYTF; CDR3nt: TGTGCCAGTAGGGCGCGGGGGAGCTATGGCTACACCTTC
abundance: .; v_gene: TRBV6-2/TRBV6-3; d_gene: .; len: 13; j_gene: TRBJ1-2; CDR3aa: CASSYDGGYGYTF; CDR3nt: TGTGCCAGCAGTTACGACGGGGGCTATGGCTACACCTTC
abundance: .; v_gene: TRBV11-3; d_gene: TRBD1; len: 17; j_gene: TRBJ2-5; CDR3aa: CASSLGGFGTAKETQYF; CDR3nt: TGTGCCAGCAGCTTAGGAGGGTTCGGGACAGCCAAAGAGACCCAGTACTTC
abundance: .; v_gene: TRBV7-2; d_gene: .; len: 14; j_gene: TRBJ2-5; CDR3aa: CASSDLRGGETQYF; CDR3nt: TGTGCCAGCAGCGACCTCAGGGGTGGCGAGACCCAGTACTTC
abundance: .; v_gene: TRBV6-6; d_gene: .; len: 11; j_gene: TRBJ1-2; CDR3aa: CASLVDYGYTF; CDR3nt: TGTGCCAGCTTAGTCGACTATGGCTACACCTTC
abundance: .; v_gene: TRBV18; d_gene: TRBD2; len: 17; j_gene: TRBJ2-3; CDR3aa: CASSPRTSGTSTDTQYF; CDR3nt: TGTGCCAGCTCACCGCGGACTAGCGGAACTAGCACAGATACGCAGTATTTT
abundance: .; v_gene: TRBV5-1; d_gene: TRBD2; len: 19; j_gene: TRBJ2-5; CDR3aa: CASSFTQGTGPGGVETQYF; CDR3nt: TGCGCCAGCAGCTTCACACAGGGTACCGGGCCGGGAGGGGTAGAGACCCAGTACTTC
abundance: .; v_gene: TRBV4-2; d_gene: TRBD1; len: 16; j_gene: TRBJ1-3; CDR3aa: CASSRPGDSSGNTIYF; CDR3nt: TGTGCCAGCAGCCGGCCTGGGGACAGCTCTGGAAACACCATATATTTT
abundance: .; v_gene: TRBV30; d_gene: .; len: 13; j_gene: TRBJ2-7; CDR3aa: CAWSVDRRYEQYF; CDR3nt: TGTGCCTGGAGTGTAGACCGGCGGTACGAGCAGTACTTC
abundance: .; v_gene: TRBV14; d_gene: TRBD2; len: 15; j_gene: TRBJ2-3; CDR3aa: CASSHKAGEVPTQYF; CDR3nt: TGTGCCAGCAGCCATAAAGCGGGAGAAGTTCCAACGCAGTATTTT
abundance: once; v_gene: TRBV5-6; d_gene: .; len: 14; j_gene: TRBJ1-2; CDR3aa: CASSFISSNYGYTF; CDR3nt: TGTGCCAGCAGCTTTATATCGTCTAACTATGGCTACACCTTC
abundance: .; v_gene: TRBV6-2/TRBV6-3; d_gene: TRBD2; len: 17; j_gene: TRBJ2-3; CDR3aa: CASSSEKTSGNTDTQYF; CDR3nt: TGTGCCAGCAGTTCAGAGAAGACTAGCGGAAACACAGATACGCAGTATTTT
abundance: once; v_gene: TRBV7-2; d_gene: .; len: 14; j_gene: TRBJ1-2; CDR3aa: CASSLNRKDYGYTF; CDR3nt: TGTGCCAGCAGCTTAAACAGAAAAGATTATGGCTACACCTTC
abundance: few; v_gene: TRBV10-3; d_gene: .; len: 15; j_gene: TRBJ1-1; CDR3aa: CAISEVLPGNTEAFF; CDR3nt: TGTGCCATCAGTGAAGTTTTACCAGGCAACACTGAAGCTTTCTTT
abundance: .; v_gene: TRBV5-1; d_gene: TRBD1; len: 16; j_gene: TRBJ1-6; CDR3aa: CASSPGQAYYNSPLHF; CDR3nt: TGCGCCAGCAGCCCGGGACAGGCGTACTATAATTCACCCCTCCACTTT
abundance: .; v_gene: TRBV5-1; d_gene: TRBD2; len: 18; j_gene: TRBJ2-1; CDR3aa: CASSDYWDSGRAYNEQFF; CDR3nt: TGCGCCAGCAGCGACTACTGGGATAGCGGGAGAGCCTACAATGAGCAGTTCTTC
abundance: once; v_gene: TRBV18; d_gene: .; len: 14; j_gene: TRBJ1-5; CDR3aa: CASSTAGQNQPQHF; CDR3nt: TGTGCCAGCTCCACGGCGGGCCAGAATCAGCCCCAGCATTTT
abundance: .; v_gene: TRBV19; d_gene: TRBD1; len: 15; j_gene: TRBJ1-2; CDR3aa: CASSIEYRGRSGYTF; CDR3nt: TGTGCCAGTAGTATCGAATACAGGGGGCGCAGTGGCTACACCTTC
abundance: .; v_gene: TRBV5-1; d_gene: .; len: 16; j_gene: TRBJ2-7; CDR3aa: CASSLMGRTGTYEQYF; CDR3nt: TGCGCCAGCAGCCTCATGGGTCGGACTGGCACCTACGAGCAGTACTTC
abundance: .; v_gene: TRBV18; d_gene: .; len: 17; j_gene: TRBJ1-2; CDR3aa: CASSPLERGKNNYGYTF; CDR3nt: TGTGCCAGCTCACCACTGGAGCGGGGGAAAAATAACTATGGCTACACCTTC
abundance: .; v_gene: TRBV4-3; d_gene: TRBD2; len: 17; j_gene: TRBJ2-7; CDR3aa: CASSQGTAASGTYEQYF; CDR3nt: TGCGCCAGCAGCCAAGGAACGGCGGCTAGCGGGACCTACGAGCAGTACTTC
abundance: .; v_gene: TRBV7-8; d_gene: TRBD1; len: 17; j_gene: TRBJ2-1; CDR3aa: CASSSDRTGTGYNEQFF; CDR3nt: TGTGCCAGCAGCTCCGATAGGACCGGGACAGGATACAATGAGCAGTTCTTC
abundance: .; v_gene: TRBV6-2/TRBV6-3; d_gene: TRBD1; len: 14; j_gene: TRBJ1-2; CDR3aa: CASSQGQLNYGYTF; CDR3nt: TGTGCCAGCAGCCAGGGACAGCTTAACTATGGCTACACCTTC
abundance: .; v_gene: TRBV6-1; d_gene: .; len: 13; j_gene: TRBJ1-2; CDR3aa: CASSEQRTAGYTF; CDR3nt: TGTGCCAGCAGTGAACAAAGGACAGCTGGCTACACCTTC
abundance: .; v_gene: TRBV19; d_gene: .; len: 18; j_gene: TRBJ2-6; CDR3aa: CASSPARAVFSGANVLTF; CDR3nt: TGTGCCAGTAGTCCCGCCAGGGCAGTTTTCTCTGGGGCCAACGTCCTGACTTTC
abundance: .; v_gene: TRBV2; d_gene: TRBD1; len: 13; j_gene: TRBJ1-1; CDR3aa: CASIGQGRPEAFF; CDR3nt: TGTGCCAGCATCGGACAGGGCCGTCCTGAAGCTTTCTTT
abundance: once; v_gene: TRBV5-1; d_gene: .; len: 14; j_gene: TRBJ2-1; CDR3aa: CASNRNTQGNEQFF; CDR3nt: TGCGCCAGCAACCGCAACACCCAGGGGAATGAGCAGTTCTTC
abundance: .; v_gene: TRBV24-1; d_gene: TRBD1; len: 14; j_gene: TRBJ1-2; CDR3aa: CATSPRQGSYGYTF; CDR3nt: TGTGCCACCAGCCCTCGACAGGGCAGCTATGGCTACACCTTC
abundance: .; v_gene: TRBV4-1; d_gene: TRBD1; len: 12; j_gene: TRBJ2-7; CDR3aa: CASSQTGGWQYF; CDR3nt: TGCGCCAGCAGCCAGACAGGGGGCTGGCAGTACTTC
abundance: .; v_gene: TRBV29-1; d_gene: .; len: 11; j_gene: TRBJ1-1; CDR3aa: CSAADSTEAFF; CDR3nt: TGCAGCGCCGCGGACAGTACTGAAGCTTTCTTT
abundance: .; v_gene: TRBV2; d_gene: .; len: 12; j_gene: TRBJ2-7; CDR3aa: CASSERGGEQYF; CDR3nt: TGTGCCAGCAGTGAACGGGGTGGTGAGCAGTACTTC
abundance: .; v_gene: TRBV7-3; d_gene: .; len: 16; j_gene: TRBJ2-1; CDR3aa: CASSARGGPRGNEQFF; CDR3nt: TGTGCCAGCAGCGCGCGGGGTGGTCCTCGGGGCAATGAGCAGTTCTTC
abundance: .; v_gene: TRBV2; d_gene: TRBD1; len: 11; j_gene: TRBJ1-6; CDR3aa: CASSQTGTLHF; CDR3nt: TGTGCCAGCAGTCAGACAGGGACCCTCCACTTT